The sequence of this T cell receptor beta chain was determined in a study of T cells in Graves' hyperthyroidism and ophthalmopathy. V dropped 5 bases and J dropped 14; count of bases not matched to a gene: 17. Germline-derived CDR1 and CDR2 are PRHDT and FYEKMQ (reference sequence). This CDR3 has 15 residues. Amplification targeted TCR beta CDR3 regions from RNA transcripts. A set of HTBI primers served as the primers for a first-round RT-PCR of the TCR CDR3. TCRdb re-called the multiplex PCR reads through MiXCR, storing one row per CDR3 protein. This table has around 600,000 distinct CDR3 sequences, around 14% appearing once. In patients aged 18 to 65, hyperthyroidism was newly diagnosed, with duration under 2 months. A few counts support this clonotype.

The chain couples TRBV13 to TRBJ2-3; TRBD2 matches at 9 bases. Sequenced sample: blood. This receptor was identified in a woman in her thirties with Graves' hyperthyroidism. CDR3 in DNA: TGTGCCAGCAGCGGTCCGGGACTAGCATTGGGTCAGGGGTATTTT. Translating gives CASSGPGLALGQGYF. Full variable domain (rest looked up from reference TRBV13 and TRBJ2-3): AAGVIQSPRHLIKEKRETATLKCYPIPRHDTVYWYQQGPGQDPQFLISFYEKMQSDKGSIPDRFSAQQFSDYHSELNMSSLELGDSALYFCASSGPGLALGQGYFGPGTRLTVL.